Below, 14 T cell receptor beta chains from the same sample are listed, as sequenced in a study of shared T cell receptors in the human thymus. Repertoires were generated with immunoSEQ multiplex PCR, while TCRdb's copy carries only in-frame clones and drops some. This table holds under 850,000 clones, 70% to 90% found once. Separately, the same data were catalogued under a study of human thymus T cells.

Sequencing was carried out using thymocytes. Receptors were obtained from a boy less than two years old with a congenital heart defect.

The rearrangement links TRBV6-5 to TRBJ2-1; 11 nucleotides align to TRBD1. Germline V gene data show CDR1 as MNHEY and CDR2 as SVGAGI. After removal of 5 bases from V and 8 bases from J, the junction contained 8 bases not matched to a gene. The CDR3 length is 15 residues. CDR3 bases: TGTGCCAGCAGTCCCAGGGACAGGGGGTATGATGAGCAGTTCTTC. This encodes CASSPRDRGYDEQFF.

The DNA for the CDR3 is TGCGCCAGCAGCGGAACAGGGGTAGGAGAAAAACTGTTTTTT. Residues: CASSGTGVGEKLFF. The chain joins TRBV5-1 to TRBJ1-4; 7 bases align to TRBD1. CDR3 size: 14 residues. J lost 8 bases, V lost 4 bases, and 8 bases had no gene match. Looked up from germline, CDR1 is SGHRS and CDR2 is YFSETQ.

The chain has TRBV7-6 and TRBJ2-3, with 10 bases matching TRBD2. The ends lost 8 bases at V and 6 bases at J; junction bases unmatched: 17. CDR1 and CDR2 from the germline V gene are SGHVS and FNYEAQ. The CDR3 length is 17 residues. DNA of the CDR3: TGTGCCAGCGGGCCTAGCGGGAGAGTGATTTCGGGGGATACGCAGTATTTT. It yields the protein CASGPSGRVISGDTQYF.

This rearrangement joins TRBV7-8 to TRBJ1-1; D perhaps matches TRBD1 (5 bases). CDR1 and CDR2 from the germline V gene are SGHVS and FQNEAQ. Trimming left V 4 bases short and J 0 bases short, with 12 bases between. The CDR3 has 15 residues. CDR3 nucleotide sequence: TGTGCCAGCAGCTCGCAGACAGACCTGAACACTGAAGCTTTCTTT. Translated: CASSSQTDLNTEAFF.

A single count supports this clone. This sequence joins TRBV5-6 and TRBJ2-1; 15 nucleotides align to TRBD2. Germline CDR1 reads SGHDT; CDR2 reads YYEEEE. V was pared by 1 base and J by 6 bases, with 8 bases of the junction left unmatched. The CDR3 sequence is 18 residues long. CDR3 DNA: TGTGCCAGCAGCTTGAAGGGGAGGACTAGCGGGAGGGCCAATGAGCAGTTCTTC. It is translated as CASSLKGRTSGRANEQFF.

This clone has a single count. The chain employs TRBV7-9 and TRBJ2-7; 11 nucleotides match TRBD2. V lost 1 base and J lost 6; bases outside the gene matches: 5. Germline CDR1 reads SEHNR; CDR2 reads FQNEAQ (reference sequence). This CDR3 comprises 15 residues. The CDR3 DNA is TGTGCCAGCAGCTTAGAGGGACTAGCGGTAGTCGAGCAGTACTTC. It is translated as CASSLEGLAVVEQYF.

The V gene is TRBV15, the J gene TRBJ2-7, with D maybe TRBD1 (5 bases). This CDR3 has 14 amino acids. Looked up from germline, CDR1 is LNHNV and CDR2 is YYDKDF (reference sequence). Trimming removed 0 bases from V and 6 bases from J, with 12 bases in between. CDR3 amino acids: CATSREGQGPEQYF. The CDR3 DNA sequence: TGTGCCACCAGCAGAGAGGGGCAGGGCCCCGAGCAGTACTTC.

The DNA for the CDR3 is TGTGCCAGCAGCTTACTCGCGGGAGGAGATACGCAGTATTTT. Protein: CASSLLAGGDTQYF. The rearrangement uses TRBV11-3 and TRBJ2-3, with 8 bases matching TRBD2. The CDR3 covers 14 residues. The V and J ends lost 2 bases and 5 bases, in that order; junction bases with no gene match: 3. Germline V lookup: CDR1 SGHNT, CDR2 YENEEA.

The J gene is TRBJ2-7, the V gene TRBV7-9, with TRBD2 matching 7 bases. The germline CDR1 and CDR2 sequences are SEHNR and FQNEAQ (reference sequence). Germline trimming cut 5 bases from V and 0 bases from J; bases unmatched to any gene: 10. The CDR3 sequence is 16 residues long. CDR3 in DNA: TGTGCCAGCAGCCCGGGGGAGCTAGCGGCCTCCTACGAGCAGTACTTC. It encodes CASSPGELAASYEQYF.

The gene calls are TRBV7-2 and TRBJ2-7; TRBD2 aligns across 15 bases. CDR1 is SGHTA, CDR2 FQGNSA, per germline. The trim removed 4 bases at V and 4 bases at J, leaving 5 bases unmatched. The CDR3 totals 16 residues. CDR3 sequence (DNA): TGTGCCAGCAGCTCCCGAGGGACTAGCGGGAGGTACGAGCAGTACTTC. This translates into CASSSRGTSGRYEQYF.

The chain combines TRBV6-1 with TRBJ2-3, with D maybe TRBD2 (5 bases). Germline V gene data show CDR1 as MNHNS and CDR2 as SASEGT. The length of the CDR3 is 13 residues. V lost 0 bases, J lost 8 bases, and 9 bases lay in between. CDR3 sequence (DNA): TGTGCCAGCAGTGAAGCGGGAGTGAGTACGCAGTATTTT. It specifies CASSEAGVSTQYF.

This clone has more than one count but fewer than ten. V and J are TRBV6-4 and TRBJ2-2; 7 bases match TRBD2. The CDR3 extends over 15 amino acids. The V segment lost 10 bases and the J segment 3 bases; nucleotides outside the gene matches: 11. CDR1 and CDR2 from the germline V gene are MRHNA and SNTAGT. The CDR3 DNA sequence: TGTGCCACTAGGGCTCTAGCGGATCACACCGGGGAGCTGTTTTTT. It yields the protein CATRALADHTGELFF.

The chain uses TRBV28 and TRBJ1-2; D call uncertain. The CDR3 runs to 17 residues. V was cut by 6 bases and J by 0 bases, with 20 bases left in between. CDR1 is MDHEN and CDR2 is SYDVKM in the germline V gene. The CDR3 protein is CASSPIHPVNANYGYTF. CDR3 DNA sequence: TGTGCCAGCAGCCCCATACATCCCGTTAATGCTAACTATGGCTACACCTTC.

The chain joins TRBV5-1 to TRBJ2-3; D is perhaps TRBD2 (6 bases). This CDR3 is built from 15 residues. V was pared by 6 bases and J by 2 bases, with 16 bases between. CDR1 is SGHRS, CDR2 YFSETQ, per germline. CDR3 nucleotide sequence: TGCGCCAGCATCCAGGGCTGCGGGGACACAGATACGCAGTATTTT. Its translation: CASIQGCGDTDTQYF.